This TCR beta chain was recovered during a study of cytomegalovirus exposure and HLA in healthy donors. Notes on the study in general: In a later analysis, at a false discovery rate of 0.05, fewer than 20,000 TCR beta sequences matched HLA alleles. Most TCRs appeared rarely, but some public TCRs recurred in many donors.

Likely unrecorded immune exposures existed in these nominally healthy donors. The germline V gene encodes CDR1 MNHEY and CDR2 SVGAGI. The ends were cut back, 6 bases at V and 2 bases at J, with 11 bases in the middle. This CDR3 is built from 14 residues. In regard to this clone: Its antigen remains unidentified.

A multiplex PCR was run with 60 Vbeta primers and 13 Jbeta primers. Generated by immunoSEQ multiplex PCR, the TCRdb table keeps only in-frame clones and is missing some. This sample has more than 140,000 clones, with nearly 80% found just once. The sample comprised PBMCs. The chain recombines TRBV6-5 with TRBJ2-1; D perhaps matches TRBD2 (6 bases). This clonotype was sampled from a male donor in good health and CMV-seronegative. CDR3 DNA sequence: TGTGCCAGCAGCCTCGGAGGGGCCTACAATGAGCAGTTCTTC. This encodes CASSLGGAYNEQFF.